This record looks at one TCR beta chain sequence and its context. Its antigen is still unknown. Per-base qualities were not stored, and no clone one base away is much larger. From a lookup of the germline V gene (reference sequence), CDR1 and CDR2 are DFQATT and SNEGSKA. Counted from cysteine to phenylalanine, this CDR3 has 15 amino acids. Kept here is only the CDR3 DNA, which spans 45 bases and is read in frame from base 1. Deletion took 3 bases off V and 0 bases off J, with a span of 12 bases between the germline ends. This sample stems from a study of blood T cell repertoires in COVID-19 (dated by TCRdb to the early 2020s). Looking at the study overall: Collaborator samples came from the United States, Italy and Spain and covered acute and convalescent phases of COVID-19. The prospective study material was composed of cDNA or gDNA derived from T cells, B-cell-depleted T cells, or PBMCs. Subjects who had been exposed to COVID-19, were actively infected with it, or had recovered from it provided the deeply sampled blood TCRbeta repertoires that made up the dataset. The repertoires were released in a freely available public database meant as a resource for research on the immune response to SARS-CoV-2. Samples came from the ongoing ImmuneRACE study (first 160 participants) plus 1,254 subjects from 6 global collaborators. Nearly every sample came with metadata listing a de-identified subject ID, COVID-19 status, age in years and sex. Where HLA class I and class II types were available, the types were taken from metadata supplied by the sample provider, not from assay-based typing. Findings and caveats that apply to the study as a whole: The quantity of clinical and demographic metadata differed by source and by participant and was supplied without curation.

TCRbeta CDR3 regions were amplified from genomic DNA using the immunoSEQ Assay, a bias-controlled multiplex PCR. The authors processed their data as follows. Nucleated cell counts per sample were estimated from amplification of reference gene primers within the assay. To quantify the absolute abundance of each unique TCRbeta CDR3 rearrangement, sequence reads were collapsed and filtered. Productive Simpson clonality was computed per sample as the square root of Simpson's diversity index over productive rearrangements. TCRdb took this table from immuneACCESS and kept in-frame rearrangements with V and J called. Such tables lack part of the clones; where checked against another copy, unresolved V genes explain under half of the gap, and the rest is unexplained. D and trimming were read from the DNA, whereas the V and J calls and clone size are those reported in that table. This sample lists more than 150,000 clones; around 86% were detected once. The top ten clones comprise around 8.3% of the sample.

Each collaborating institution followed its own protocols to collect whole blood in K2EDTA tubes. For TCRbeta analysis, collaborators shipped samples as frozen whole blood, isolated PBMCs, or DNA extracted from either of those sample types. The chain joins TRBV20-1 to TRBJ1-3, with the D gene not confidently named. The clonotype comes from a man in his fifties or sixties with acute or convalescent COVID-19. The source material was peripheral blood. CDR3 protein: CSASQYPTSGNTIYF. The sequenced DNA is TGCAGTGCTAGTCAATACCCTACCTCTGGAAACACCATATATTTT.